The 16 T cell receptor beta chains below all came from one sample that was sequenced in a study of human T cells and chemical hapten exposure listed by TCRdb under 2021. The library relied on RACE. The sequencing machine was a NextSeq 500. TCRdb redid the processing of the public reads, applying fastp at Q25 and MiXCR, and retained in-frame beta chains. Entries that share a CDR3 protein sequence are merged under the most common genes and DNA. In all, the sample holds a few hundred thousand distinct CDR3 sequences, and roughly 5% of those were seen once. The ten most abundant clones make up around 2% of the sample. This specimen's time point label, interpreted: patch test 1, 2 weeks after DPC sensitization. Interpreted using the paper, the treatment or condition label stands for: therapeutic diphenylcyclopropenone sensitization with weekly scalp DPC. Here the sequenced sample was whole blood, taken in connection with sensitization to the hapten diphenylcyclopropenone (DPC). The receptors were gathered from a woman aged 45-65 years with alopecia areata. Some clones in this sample may be carry-over from other donors' samples.

Ten or more counts support this clonotype. The V call is TRBV7-9, the J call TRBJ2-3; perhaps TRBD2 as D (6 bases). Germline CDR1 reads SEHNR; CDR2 reads FQNEAQ (reference sequence). This CDR3 region has 13 residues. The CDR3 region is CAASSGSTDTQYF. The DNA for the CDR3 is TGTGCGGCGAGCAGCGGGAGCACAGATACGCAGTATTTT.

This chain connects TRBV29-1 to TRBJ2-7; TRBD1 is a possible D gene (5 bases). Trimming stripped 0 bases from V and 1 base from J, with 7 bases between. The V gene's germline CDR1 is SQVTM and CDR2 ANQGSEA. The CDR3 is made up of 13 amino acids. The CDR3 region is CSVEDHRSYEQYF. CDR3 coding DNA: TGCAGCGTTGAAGACCACAGGTCCTACGAGCAGTACTTC.

This clonotype was seen ten or more times. The chain joins TRBV6-5 to TRBJ2-1; 9 bases match TRBD2. CDR3 length: 15 residues. V trimming: 4 bases; J trimming: 0 bases; junction bases outside the gene matches: 1. Germline assignment: CDR1 MNHEY and CDR2 SVGAGI. CDR3 DNA sequence: TGTGCCAGCAGTTTAGCGGGGGCCTCCTACAATGAGCAGTTCTTC. Its protein product is CASSLAGASYNEQFF.

The rearrangement uses TRBV29-1 and TRBJ1-1; unclear D gene. Trimming removed 2 bases from V and 1 base from J, with 5 bases in between. Germline V gene data show CDR1 as SQVTM and CDR2 as ANQGSEA. The CDR3 is 12 residues long. Here the CDR3 DNA reads TGCAGCGTTGAAACGGAGAACACTGAAGCTTTCTTT. Residues: CSVETENTEAFF.

The rearrangement links TRBV27 to TRBJ1-1; 7 nucleotides agree with TRBD1. The CDR3 is made up of 16 amino acids. CDR1 is MNHEY, CDR2 SMNVEV, per germline (reference sequence). With 6 bases clipped from V and 8 bases from J, the junction kept 18 bases outside the gene matches. CDR3 sequence (DNA): TGTGCCAGCAGCCCAATTCCGAAGAACAGGGGAGGAGAAGCTTTCTTT. This encodes CASSPIPKNRGGEAFF.

This clonotype was counted ten times or more. This rearrangement joins TRBV5-1 to TRBJ2-3, with D perhaps matching TRBD1 (5 bases). The CDR3 is made up of 14 amino acids. Trimming took off 4 bases at V and 0 bases at J, with 9 bases between the two ends. Looked up from germline, CDR1 is SGHRS and CDR2 is YFSETQ. This CDR3 reads CASSVRQSTDTQYF. The CDR3 DNA reads as TGCGCCAGCAGCGTGAGACAGAGCACAGATACGCAGTATTTT.

This clonotype occurred a few times. The chain is built from TRBV7-2 and TRBJ2-1; D uncertain. CDR1 SGHTA and CDR2 FQGNSA come from the germline V gene. CDR3 length: 13 amino acids. Trimming pared 2 bases from V and 7 bases from J, leaving 9 bases between. This chain's CDR3 is CASSLNSLNEQFF. In DNA form, the CDR3 reads TGTGCCAGCAGCTTAAATTCCCTAAATGAGCAGTTCTTC.

The chain is built from TRBV6-5 and TRBJ2-3; tentative D call: TRBD1 (5 bases). From germline, CDR1 is MNHEY and CDR2 SVGAGI. The V end lost 5 bases, the J end lost 6 bases, and 12 bases lay between the germline ends. The CDR3 runs to 13 residues. Here the CDR3 reads CASSNGQIDTQYF. CDR3 nucleotide sequence: TGTGCCAGCAGTAACGGACAAATTGATACGCAGTATTTT.

In its sample, this clonotype was seen a few times. The gene calls are TRBV7-6 and TRBJ2-5; TRBD2 aligns across 12 bases. Germline V CDR1 and CDR2: SGHVS, FNYEAQ. V lost 5 bases to trimming and J lost 7 bases; unmatched junction nucleotides: 11. CDR3 length: 16 amino acids. CDR3 in DNA: TGTGCCAGCAGCACCCGGACTAGCGGGACTCATGCGACCCAGTACTTC. This gives the protein CASSTRTSGTHATQYF.

This clonotype was counted many times. The chain links TRBV6-6 to TRBJ1-3; the match to TRBD1 covers 8 bases. Trimming took 6 bases from V and 6 from J; bases not matched to a gene: 4. Germline V gene sequence: CDR1 MNHNY, CDR2 SVGAGI (reference sequence). This CDR3 has 13 amino acids. CDR3 nucleotides: TGTGCCAGCAGCCCGACAGGGGAAAACACCATATATTTT. It specifies CASSPTGENTIYF.

This clonotype was observed a handful of times. J is TRBJ2-7 and V is TRBV6-1, with 9 bases that match TRBD2. The CDR3 loop spans 15 amino acids. The ends lost 1 base at V and 4 bases at J; junction bases unmatched: 5. The germline V gene has CDR1 MNHNS and CDR2 SASEGT. CDR3 bases: TGTGCCAGCAGTGAAGAGGCTAGCGGGACTTACGAGCAGTACTTC. This sequence encodes CASSEEASGTYEQYF.

In its sample, this clonotype was seen many times. The chain combines TRBV10-2 with TRBJ2-2; unclear D gene. Deletions cut 7 bases from V and 7 bases from J, with 10 bases between. CDR1 is WSHSY and CDR2 is SAAADI in the germline V gene. CDR3 length: 12 amino acids. The CDR3 protein is CASNLWGGELFF. CDR3 DNA: TGCGCCAGCAACCTTTGGGGCGGGGAGCTGTTTTTT.

The table lists this clonotype with many counts. The J gene is TRBJ2-5, the V gene TRBV29-1; D possibly matches TRBD1 or TRBD2 (5 bases each). There are 13 residues in the CDR3. Germline V lookup: CDR1 SQVTM, CDR2 ANQGSEA. The V end lost 5 bases, the J end lost 5 bases, and 15 bases lay between the germline ends. CDR3 residues: CSVPNLWGETQYF. Here the CDR3 DNA reads TGCAGCGTTCCAAACTTGTGGGGGGAGACCCAGTACTTC.

V gene TRBV15 combines with J gene TRBJ1-5; D is unresolved. Trimming took 0 bases from V and 0 from J, leaving 3 bases between them. Germline CDR1 is LNHNV and CDR2 is YYDKDF (reference sequence). This CDR3 region has 14 residues. CDR3 bases: TGTGCCACCAGCAGAGATCCTAGCAATCAGCCCCAGCATTTT. Its protein product is CATSRDPSNQPQHF. Together with reference TRBV15 and TRBJ1-5, the CDR3 gives the full variable domain: DAMVIQNPRYQVTQFGKPVTLSCSQTLNHNVMYWYQQKSSQAPKLLFHYYDKDFNNEADTPDNFQSRRPNTSFCFLDIRSPGLGDTAMYLCATSRDPSNQPQHFGDGTRLSIL.

This clonotype was observed at least ten times. V usage is TRBV28 and J usage is TRBJ1-1; tentatively, D is TRBD1 (5 bases). CDR1 MDHEN and CDR2 SYDVKM come from the germline V gene. V was trimmed by 5 bases and J by 8 bases, leaving 15 bases between them. The CDR3 length is 13 residues. CDR3: CASSKLWGKEAFF. CDR3 in DNA: TGTGCCAGCAGTAAGCTGTGGGGGAAAGAAGCTTTCTTT.

This clonotype was seen many times. The chain couples TRBV5-1 to TRBJ1-2, with 7 bases fitting TRBD1. Looked up from germline, CDR1 is SGHRS and CDR2 is YFSETQ. The CDR3 length is 14 residues. Trimming at V came to 2 bases and at J to 8 bases, leaving 9 bases not matched to a gene. The CDR3 nucleotides read TGCGCCAGCAGCTTAGGGGGCGCGACGTCCGGCTACACCTTC. Translation: CASSLGGATSGYTF.